The 31 T cell receptor beta chains presented below share a single source sample, sequenced in a study of blood T cell repertoires in COVID-19. Sequenced by immunoSEQ multiplex PCR; TCRdb stores in-frame clones only, minus some. The table lists around 220,000 clones, roughly nine tenths of them singletons. Sequencing input: peripheral blood. Every receptor here comes from a woman in her forties or fifties with acute or convalescent COVID-19.

This chain joins TRBV10-3 and TRBJ1-1; the D gene is possibly TRBD1 (5 bases). The length of the CDR3 is 15 residues. V shed 4 bases and J shed 2 bases, with 14 bases lying between them. Per germline, CDR1 ENHRY and CDR2 SYGVKD. This chain's CDR3 is CAISGARGGNTEAFF. CDR3 nucleotides: TGTGCCATCAGTGGGGCCCGGGGGGGAAACACTGAAGCTTTCTTT.

Comment on this clone: This CDR3 is also generated by other DNA sequences in the sample. CDR3 bases: TGCGCCAGCAGCTTGTATGGGAGCTATGAGCAGTACTTC. Translating it yields CASSLYGSYEQYF. The chain uses TRBV5-1 and TRBJ2-7; a weak D match, TRBD2 (5 bases). Trimming pared 1 base from V and 7 bases from J, leaving 12 bases between. CDR3 length equals 13 residues. CDR1 SGHRS and CDR2 YFSETQ come from the germline V gene.

As for this clone: Since no conserved phenylalanine or tryptophan closes the CDR3, a read error is the likely cause. It is unclear where the CDR3 begins or ends on the DNA, so no DNA is shown, and the CDR3 is as TCRdb lists it. The chain is built from TRBV29-1 and TRBJ1-1. Including both end residues, the CDR3 is 8 amino acids long. Germline V gives CDR1 SQVTM, CDR2 ANQGSEA. The CDR3 spells CSVPVPPL.

The rearrangement joins TRBV5-4 to TRBJ2-7; 7 bases are a match to TRBD1. This CDR3 contains 13 residues. V lost 4 bases and J lost 7; bases outside the gene matches: 8. CDR1 and CDR2 (germline): SGHNT, YYREEE (reference sequence). CDR3 protein: CASSHRGTGEQYF. The CDR3 nucleotides read TGTGCCAGCAGCCACAGGGGAACTGGAGAGCAGTACTTC.

V usage is TRBV7-2 and J usage is TRBJ1-1; D may be TRBD1 (5 bases). There are 15 residues in the CDR3. Germline lookup yields CDR1 SGHTA and CDR2 FQGNSA. With 3 bases removed from V and 3 bases from J, the gap between germline ends came to 14 bases. Here the CDR3 reads CASSFLGGGDTEAFF. DNA for the CDR3: TGTGCCAGCAGCTTCTTGGGGGGAGGGGACACTGAAGCTTTCTTT.

The CDR3 DNA follows: TGCGCCAGCAGCCAAGGACTAGCGGGAGTTTTGAGAGAGACCCAGTACTTC. Translated, it gives CASSQGLAGVLRETQYF. The chain employs TRBV5-1 and TRBJ2-5; 13 positions agree with TRBD2. The CDR3 has 17 residues. V shed 4 bases and J 4 bases; nucleotides not matched to a gene: 10. Germline loops: CDR1 SGHRS, CDR2 YFSETQ.

The chain employs TRBV15 and TRBJ1-5; D remains ambiguous. CDR3 length equals 14 residues. The V gene lost 4 bases and the J gene lost 6 bases, with 13 bases spanning the gap. The germline CDR1 and CDR2 sequences are LNHNV and YYDKDF (reference sequence). CDR3 loop: CATSTRTGSQPQHF. CDR3 DNA sequence: TGTGCCACCAGCACCCGGACGGGGTCTCAGCCCCAGCATTTT.

This clone was seen a handful of times. V and J are TRBV13 and TRBJ2-1, with D uncertain. The CDR3 is made up of 14 amino acids. The V end lost 3 bases, the J end lost 0 bases, and 6 bases lay between the germline ends. Germline lookup yields CDR1 PRHDT and CDR2 FYEKMQ (reference sequence). CDR3 in amino acids: CASSLVSSYNEQFF. CDR3 nucleotide sequence: TGTGCCAGCAGCTTGGTGAGCTCCTACAATGAGCAGTTCTTC.

This chain joins TRBV14 and TRBJ1-2; 7 nucleotides match TRBD1. V gave up 6 bases and J gave up 4 bases; unmatched junction bases: 17. Germline CDR1 is SGHDN and CDR2 is FVKESK. The CDR3 sequence is 17 residues long. The CDR3 bases are TGTGCCAGCAGACCCGGGACAGCGTTCCATTTTTCCTATGGCTACACCTTC. Its translation is CASRPGTAFHFSYGYTF.

The V and J genes are TRBV6-5 and TRBJ2-7, with D perhaps matching TRBD2 (6 bases). Per germline, CDR1 MNHEY and CDR2 SVGAGI. The V and J ends lost 6 bases and 3 bases respectively, with 12 bases between them. This CDR3 is 13 amino acids long. For the CDR3, the DNA is TGTGCCAGCAGGGAGGGCAACGGCTACGAGCAGTACTTC. Protein sequence: CASREGNGYEQYF.

V and J are TRBV3-1 (or the pseudogene TRBV3-2) and TRBJ1-6, with 7 bases aligning to TRBD1. Trimming at V came to 1 base and at J to 7 bases, leaving 4 bases not matched to a gene. Per germline, CDR1 LGHDT and CDR2 YNNKEL (reference sequence). This CDR3 contains 15 residues. The CDR3 is CASSQGDSSNSPLHF. The CDR3 bases are TGTGCCAGCAGCCAAGGGGACAGTTCCAATTCACCCCTCCACTTT.

V and J are TRBV18 and TRBJ2-3, with 9 bases matching TRBD1. Germline lookup yields CDR1 KGHSH and CDR2 LQKENI. CDR3 length: 15 amino acids. Unmatched junction bases numbered 7, after V lost 4 bases and J lost 5 bases. CDR3 region: CASSQQGATEDTQYF. The CDR3 DNA is TGTGCCAGCTCACAACAGGGGGCGACCGAAGATACGCAGTATTTT.

The chain uses TRBV5-1 and TRBJ2-7; 8 bases line up with TRBD1. The CDR3 consists of 14 residues. Per the germline V gene, CDR1 is SGHRS and CDR2 is YFSETQ. The J segment lost 3 bases and the V segment lost 3 bases, leaving 5 bases of the junction unmatched. This CDR3 reads CASSSDTGGYEQYF. In DNA, the CDR3 is TGCGCCAGCAGCTCGGATACAGGGGGCTACGAGCAGTACTTC.

The chain links TRBV7-2 to TRBJ2-5, with TRBD2 matching over 8 bases. This CDR3 has 15 residues. Germline V lookup: CDR1 SGHTA, CDR2 FQGNSA. The J segment lost 3 bases and the V segment lost 5 bases, leaving 8 bases of the junction unmatched. The CDR3 loop reads CASSPGLAGKETQYF. The DNA for the CDR3 is TGTGCCAGCAGCCCCGGGTTAGCGGGGAAAGAGACCCAGTACTTC.

The chain couples TRBV5-1 to TRBJ1-1; D unresolved. This CDR3 region has 13 residues. The V gene lost 5 bases and the J gene lost 1 base, with 9 bases spanning the gap. The germline V gene encodes CDR1 SGHRS and CDR2 YFSETQ. The CDR3 sequence: CASSSGRNTEAFF. The CDR3 nucleotides are TGCGCCAGCAGTTCGGGGAGGAACACTGAAGCTTTCTTT. Variable domain in full (rest from reference TRBV5-1 and TRBJ1-1): KAGVTQTPRYLIKTRGQQVTLSCSPISGHRSVSWYQQTPGQGLQFLFEYFSETQRNKGNFPGRFSGRQFSNSRSEMNVSTLELGDSALYLCASSSGRNTEAFFGQGTRLTVV.

This clone was observed once. The genes are TRBV19 and TRBJ2-1; D might be TRBD2 (6 bases). The V end was cut by 1 base, the J end by 2 bases, with 12 bases between. The CDR3 is 16 amino acids. CDR1 is LNHDA, CDR2 SQIVND, per germline (reference sequence). CDR3 residues: CASSIVSRGAYNEQFF. CDR3 DNA sequence: TGTGCCAGTAGTATAGTGTCGCGGGGTGCCTACAATGAGCAGTTCTTC. The full variable domain, its missing parts supplied by reference TRBV19 and TRBJ2-1, is DGGITQSPKYLFRKEGQNVTLSCEQNLNHDAMYWYRQDPGQGLRLIYYSQIVNDFQKGDIAEGYSVSREKKESFPLTVTSAQKNPTAFYLCASSIVSRGAYNEQFFGPGTRLTVL.

J is TRBJ2-7 and V is TRBV7-9, with a possible D match to TRBD2 (6 bases). The CDR3 extends over 12 amino acids. The V gene lost 5 bases and the J gene lost 7 bases, with 12 bases spanning the gap. Germline V gene data show CDR1 as SEHNR and CDR2 as FQNEAQ (reference sequence). The CDR3 nucleotides read TGTGCCAGCAGCGAAGGGACTTTAGAGCAGTACTTC. This translates into CASSEGTLEQYF.

V is TRBV6-5 and J is TRBJ2-4, with D perhaps TRBD1 (5 bases). The germline V and J ends were trimmed by 6 bases and 2 bases, with 8 bases remaining between them. This CDR3 has 13 amino acids. CDR1 and CDR2 from the germline V gene are MNHEY and SVGAGI. CDR3 protein: CASSLDTKNIQYF. Here the CDR3 DNA reads TGTGCCAGCAGCCTGGACACCAAAAACATTCAGTACTTC.

V gene TRBV5-6 combines with J gene TRBJ2-7, with TRBD2 identical over 12 bases. The germline V gene encodes CDR1 SGHDT and CDR2 YYEEEE. This CDR3 has 16 residues. J was trimmed by 1 base and V by 4 bases; bases with no gene match: 6. CDR3 in amino acids: CASSPWTSGISYEQYF. CDR3 DNA sequence: TGTGCCAGCAGCCCCTGGACTAGCGGGATTTCCTACGAGCAGTACTTC.

This chain uses TRBV19 with TRBJ1-5; tentative D call: TRBD1 (5 bases). The CDR3 is made up of 15 amino acids. In germline, CDR1 is LNHDA, CDR2 SQIVND (reference sequence). V lost 5 bases and J 6 bases, leaving 17 bases between the germline ends. CDR3 amino acids: CASSRSVPGGQPQHF. The CDR3 DNA reads as TGTGCCAGTAGTCGTTCGGTCCCGGGGGGTCAGCCCCAGCATTTT. The full variable domain, rest sourced from reference TRBV19 and TRBJ1-5, is DGGITQSPKYLFRKEGQNVTLSCEQNLNHDAMYWYRQDPGQGLRLIYYSQIVNDFQKGDIAEGYSVSREKKESFPLTVTSAQKNPTAFYLCASSRSVPGGQPQHFGDGTRLSIL.

The chain combines TRBV6-2 or TRBV6-3 with TRBJ1-2; perhaps TRBD1 as D (5 bases). V was trimmed by 0 bases and J by 6 bases, leaving 14 bases between them. The CDR3 covers 15 residues. Germline lookup yields CDR1 MNHEY and CDR2 SVGEGT. The CDR3 bases are TGTGCCAGCAGTTACTCAAGAAGGGGCGCGGATGGCTACACCTTC. It encodes CASSYSRRGADGYTF.

This rearrangement joins TRBV11-3 to TRBJ1-1; unclear D gene. CDR3 length: 17 residues. Germline lookup yields CDR1 SGHNT and CDR2 YENEEA. Trimming left V 5 bases short and J 0 bases short, with 19 bases between. The CDR3 nucleotides are TGTGCCAGCAGCCGTCAATTTGGGCACGGGATGAACACTGAAGCTTTCTTT. It is translated as CASSRQFGHGMNTEAFF.

This chain links TRBV6-5 with TRBJ1-1; no reliable D call. Germline CDR1 reads MNHEY; CDR2 reads SVGAGI. This CDR3 contains 15 residues. Trimming took off 2 bases at V and 4 bases at J, with 14 bases between the two ends. Written as DNA, the CDR3 is TGTGCCAGCAGTTACGATTGGGGAGGCGGCACTGAAGCTTTCTTT. Amino acid sequence: CASSYDWGGGTEAFF.

This clone rates as medium-sized. V and J are TRBV18 and TRBJ2-5; D not resolved. Per the germline V gene, CDR1 is KGHSH and CDR2 is LQKENI. V dropped 0 bases and J dropped 6 bases, with 11 bases sitting between them. The CDR3 contains 14 residues. CDR3 in DNA: TGTGCCAGCTCACCACCCGAGGTTGCGAAGACCCAGTACTTC. This encodes CASSPPEVAKTQYF.

The chain is built from TRBV7-6 and TRBJ1-6; perhaps TRBD1 as D (6 bases). Germline assignment: CDR1 SGHVS and CDR2 FNYEAQ. Between the trimmed V and J ends, which lost 0 bases and 8 bases, there was a span of 11 bases. The length of the CDR3 is 15 residues. The CDR3 sequence is CASSLAAGEYSPLHF. DNA of the CDR3: TGTGCCAGCAGCTTAGCGGCAGGGGAATATTCACCCCTCCACTTT.

The chain joins TRBV24-1 to TRBJ1-4; perhaps TRBD1 as D (6 bases). The ends were cut back, 5 bases at V and 4 bases at J, with 19 bases in the middle. The CDR3 is 17 residues long. CDR1 is KGHDR, CDR2 SFDVKD, per germline. The chain's CDR3 is CATSAKSRGVGNEKLFF. In nucleotides, the CDR3 is TGTGCCACCAGTGCAAAAAGCAGGGGCGTTGGTAATGAAAAACTGTTTTTT.

The chain recombines TRBV6-2 or TRBV6-3 with TRBJ2-7, with no clear D. Trimming removed 2 bases from V and 4 bases from J, with 6 bases in between. Germline V gives CDR1 MNHEY, CDR2 SVGEGT. The CDR3 loop spans 12 amino acids. CDR3: CASSYTQYEQYF. For the CDR3, the DNA is TGTGCCAGCAGTTACACACAATACGAGCAGTACTTC.

The sample holds one count of this clone. The rearrangement links TRBV14 to TRBJ2-5; D might be TRBD1 (6 bases). Trimming shortened V by 1 base and J by 7 bases, and 13 bases separated the two germline ends. Germline CDR1 SGHDN, CDR2 FVKESK. CDR3 size: 14 residues. The DNA of the CDR3 is TGTGCCAGCAGCCAAGCTGGGGGCCATGGGACCCAGTACTTC. It encodes CASSQAGGHGTQYF.

The chain recombines TRBV30 with TRBJ1-1; D unresolved. The germline V and J ends were trimmed by 7 bases and 1 base, with 13 bases remaining between them. Germline CDR1 and CDR2: GTSNPN and SVGIG (reference sequence). The CDR3 runs 13 residues. The chain's CDR3 is CALTGPGNTEAFF. CDR3 sequence (DNA): TGTGCCTTAACTGGCCCAGGGAACACTGAAGCTTTCTTT.

Of note for this clone: Other DNA sequences of this sample code for an identical CDR3. This chain connects TRBV11-3 to TRBJ2-7; D uncertain. CDR3 length: 14 residues. CDR1 and CDR2 from the germline V gene are SGHNT and YENEEA. Trimming shortened V by 0 bases and J by 2 bases, and 8 bases separated the two germline ends. The CDR3 is CASSLDTGTYEQYF. The DNA for the CDR3 is TGTGCCAGCAGCTTAGATACGGGTACCTACGAGCAGTACTTC.

The rearrangement joins TRBV7-2 to TRBJ1-2, with D maybe TRBD1 (6 bases). V was clipped by 2 bases and J by 6 bases, with 16 bases between them. CDR3 length: 15 amino acids. Germline values: CDR1 SGHTA, CDR2 FQGNSA. The CDR3 here is CASSLRSTSGDGYTF. DNA for the CDR3: TGTGCCAGCAGCTTAAGGTCGACCTCAGGGGATGGCTACACCTTC. The full variable domain, rest sourced from reference TRBV7-2 and TRBJ1-2, is GAGVSQSPSNKVTEKGKDVELRCDPISGHTALYWYRQSLGQGLEFLIYFQGNSAPDKSGLPSDRFSAERTGGSVSTLTIQRTQQEDSAVYLCASSLRSTSGDGYTFGSGTRLTVV.